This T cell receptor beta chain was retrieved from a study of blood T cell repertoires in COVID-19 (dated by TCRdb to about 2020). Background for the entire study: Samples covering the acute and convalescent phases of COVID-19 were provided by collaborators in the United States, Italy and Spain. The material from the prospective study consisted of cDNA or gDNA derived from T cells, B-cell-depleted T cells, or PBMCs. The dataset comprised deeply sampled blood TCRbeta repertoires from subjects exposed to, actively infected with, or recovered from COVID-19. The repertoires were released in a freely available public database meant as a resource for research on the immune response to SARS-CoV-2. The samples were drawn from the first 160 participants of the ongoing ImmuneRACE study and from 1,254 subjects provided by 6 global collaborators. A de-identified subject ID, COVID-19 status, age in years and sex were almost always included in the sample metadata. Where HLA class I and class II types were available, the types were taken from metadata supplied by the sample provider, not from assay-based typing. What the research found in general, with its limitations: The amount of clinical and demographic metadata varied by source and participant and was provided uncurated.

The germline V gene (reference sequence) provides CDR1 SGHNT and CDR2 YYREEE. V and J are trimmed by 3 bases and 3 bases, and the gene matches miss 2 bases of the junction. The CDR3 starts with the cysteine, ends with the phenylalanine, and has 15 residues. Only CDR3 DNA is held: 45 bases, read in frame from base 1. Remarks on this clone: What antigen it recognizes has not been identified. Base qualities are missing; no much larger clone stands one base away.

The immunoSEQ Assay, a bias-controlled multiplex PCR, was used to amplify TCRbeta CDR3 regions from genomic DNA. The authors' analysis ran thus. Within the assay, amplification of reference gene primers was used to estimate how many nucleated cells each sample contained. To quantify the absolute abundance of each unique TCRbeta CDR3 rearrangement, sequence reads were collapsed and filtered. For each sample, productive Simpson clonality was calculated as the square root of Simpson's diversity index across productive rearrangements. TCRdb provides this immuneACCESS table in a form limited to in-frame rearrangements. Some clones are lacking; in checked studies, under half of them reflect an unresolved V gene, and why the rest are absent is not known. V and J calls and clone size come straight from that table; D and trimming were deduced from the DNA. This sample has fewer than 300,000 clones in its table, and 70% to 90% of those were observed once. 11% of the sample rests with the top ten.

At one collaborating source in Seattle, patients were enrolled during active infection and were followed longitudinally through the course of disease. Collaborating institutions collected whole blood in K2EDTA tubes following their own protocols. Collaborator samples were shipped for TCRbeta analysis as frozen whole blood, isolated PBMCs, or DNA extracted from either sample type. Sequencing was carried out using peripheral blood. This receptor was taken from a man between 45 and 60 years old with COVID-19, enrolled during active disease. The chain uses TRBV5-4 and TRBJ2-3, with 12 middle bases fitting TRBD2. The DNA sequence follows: TGTGCCAGCAGCTCTAGCGGGGGGGGAACAGATACGCAGTATTTT. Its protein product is CASSSSGGGTDTQYF.